The 4 T cell receptor beta chains in this list originate from one sample, sequenced in a study of Ad26.COV2.S vaccination and SARS-CoV-2 variants. Profiling relied on immunoSEQ multiplex PCR, and the TCRdb table lists in-frame clones only, not all of them. This table holds roughly 460,000 clones, roughly nine tenths found once. Documented treatment: around 19 received Ad26.COV2.S at low or high dose, single or two shots; 5 received placebo; per-sample allocation not given. Day 63 after the first injection of vaccine or placebo was the sampling time. This specimen was peripheral blood, taken in a trial of Ad26.COV2.S vaccine versus placebo. Receptors were obtained from a person aged 18 to 65 who received the Ad26.COV2.S COVID-19 vaccine or a placebo.

J is TRBJ2-1 and V is TRBV25-1, with 9 bases fitting TRBD1. The CDR3 contains 15 residues. The junction had 9 bases not matched to a gene; V was cut back by 8 bases and J by 4 bases. Germline assignment: CDR1 MGHDK and CDR2 SYGVNS. The CDR3: CASGLGTGHYNEQFF. CDR3 DNA sequence: TGTGCCAGCGGATTGGGGACAGGGCATTACAATGAGCAGTTCTTC. Looking up the rest from reference TRBV25-1 and TRBJ2-1 gives the full variable domain: EADIYQTPRYLVIGTGKKITLECSQTMGHDKMYWYQQDPGMELHLIHYSYGVNSTEKGDLSSESTVSRIRTEHFPLTLESARPSHTSQYLCASGLGTGHYNEQFFGPGTRLTVL.

The CDR3 bases are TGTGCCACCAGTGATTTGCTTCAGGGCAATGAGCAGTTCTTC. This codes for CATSDLLQGNEQFF. V usage is TRBV24-1 and J usage is TRBJ2-1, with TRBD1 as a possible D gene (5 bases). The CDR3 loop spans 14 amino acids. Trimming pared 0 bases from V and 6 bases from J, leaving 8 bases between. Germline V gene lookup returns CDR1 KGHDR and CDR2 SFDVKD.

The V and J genes are TRBV9 and TRBJ2-3, with D unclear. Germline-derived CDR1 and CDR2 are SGDLS and YYNGEE. The CDR3 consists of 17 residues. Trimming left V 0 bases short and J 4 bases short, with 18 bases between. The CDR3, as DNA: TGTGCCAGCAGCGTAGGGAGACTCCCCCTGGGCTCAGATACGCAGTATTTT. This encodes CASSVGRLPLGSDTQYF.

The chain recombines TRBV5-1 with TRBJ2-5; a possible D gene is TRBD2 (6 bases). Trimming took off 1 base at V and 5 bases at J, with 9 bases between the two ends. The CDR3 is 13 residues long. Germline-derived CDR1 and CDR2 are SGHRS and YFSETQ. CDR3 nucleotide sequence: TGCGCCAGCAGCTTGTCGGGGGTGGAGACCCAGTACTTC. Translating gives CASSLSGVETQYF.